The 13 T cell receptor beta chains below were found in one sample sequenced in a study of immune cell composition in non-small cell lung cancer. Produced via immunoSEQ multiplex PCR; TCRdb's table is partial and in-frame only. The table lists 15,000 or so clones, approximately 69% of them singletons. Material for sequencing was lung tumor tissue. These receptors came from a human donor with non-small cell lung cancer.

The chain employs TRBV5-6 and TRBJ2-4; maybe TRBD2 (6 bases). This CDR3 comprises 16 residues. With 4 bases removed from V and 0 bases from J, the gap between germline ends came to 14 bases. Per germline, CDR1 SGHDT and CDR2 YYEEEE. The CDR3 region has the DNA TGTGCCAGCAGCGTGGGACTGCCCCTAGCCAAAAACATTCAGTACTTC. It codes for CASSVGLPLAKNIQYF.

This rearrangement joins TRBV28 to TRBJ2-1, with a weak D call TRBD1 (5 bases). In germline, CDR1 is MDHEN, CDR2 SYDVKM. Trimming took off 6 bases at V and 6 bases at J, with 15 bases between the two ends. This CDR3 contains 14 residues. CDR3 coding DNA: TGTGCCAGCAGGCCCGCAGGGATCGGCAATGAGCAGTTCTTC. Translated: CASRPAGIGNEQFF.

J is TRBJ1-4 and V is TRBV29-1; D ambiguous. The length of the CDR3 is 11 residues. Germline CDR1 and CDR2: SQVTM and ANQGSEA. V was trimmed by 6 bases and J by 6 bases, leaving 8 bases between them. As DNA, the CDR3 is TGCAGCGTGGGGAGGGATGAAAAACTGTTTTTT. Protein product: CSVGRDEKLFF.

The V and J genes are TRBV2 and TRBJ2-5; 7 bases match TRBD1. The V gene's germline CDR1 is SNHLY and CDR2 FYNNEI. The CDR3 has 13 amino acids. V lost 9 bases, J lost 3 bases, and 7 bases stayed unmatched. The CDR3 nucleotides are TGTGCCAGTGGCGGAACAGGGGAAGAGACCCAGTACTTC. It specifies CASGGTGEETQYF.

This clone was seen a handful of times. The chain combines TRBV23-1 with TRBJ2-2, with D perhaps TRBD1 (6 bases). TRBV23-1 is treated as an ORF (open reading frame) with a function not yet certain. The length of the CDR3 is 14 residues. Trimming took off 9 bases at V and 3 bases at J, with 14 bases between the two ends. For the CDR3, the DNA is TGCGCCAGTCCCCAGGGGTCGCACACCGGGGAGCTGTTTTTT. This translates into CASPQGSHTGELFF.

This chain joins TRBV7-8 and TRBJ1-1; a weak D match, TRBD1 (5 bases). CDR1 and CDR2 from the germline V gene are SGHVS and FQNEAQ. The CDR3 contains 15 residues. Trimming left V 0 bases short and J 7 bases short, with 15 bases between. The CDR3, as DNA: TGTGCCAGCAGCTTAGCGGAGGGGTTACCCTTTGAAGCTTTCTTT. Translating gives CASSLAEGLPFEAFF.

The chain employs TRBV5-6 and TRBJ2-7; possible D gene TRBD1, 5 bases. The CDR3 totals 14 residues. Deletions cut 0 bases from V and 3 bases from J, with 10 bases between. Germline CDR1 is SGHDT and CDR2 is YYEEEE. CDR3 protein: CASSLGGVVYEQYF. CDR3 DNA: TGTGCCAGCAGCTTGGGGGGCGTCGTCTACGAGCAGTACTTC.

This chain joins TRBV5-8 and TRBJ2-5, with D possibly matching TRBD2 (6 bases). The CDR3 consists of 15 residues. Germline CDR1 is SGHTS and CDR2 is YDEGEE. V shed 1 base and J shed 1 base, with 11 bases lying between them. The DNA of the CDR3 is TGTGCCAGCAGCTTGTGGTTGGGGGGCCAAGAGACCCAGTACTTC. Its protein is CASSLWLGGQETQYF.

The DNA for the CDR3 is TGCAGCGTTGTAGAGAGGTGGGGGGGATTAGCCAAAAACATTCAGTACTTC. This encodes CSVVERWGGLAKNIQYF. The chain employs TRBV29-1 and TRBJ2-4; TRBD2 matches at 7 bases. J lost 0 bases, V lost 4 bases, and 12 bases had no gene match. CDR3 length: 17 amino acids. Germline-derived CDR1 and CDR2 are SQVTM and ANQGSEA.

About this clone itself: One end of the junction does not line up with germline, which may come from a read error. The chain links TRBV7-7 to TRBJ2-3; TRBD2 aligns across 11 bases. Germline loops: CDR1 SSHAT, CDR2 FNYEAQ (reference sequence). This CDR3 is 14 amino acids long. The CDR3 coding sequence is TGTGCTAGCAGGGGACTAGCGGCGACAGATACGCAGTATTTT. It yields the protein CASRGLAATDTQYF.

The J gene is TRBJ1-6, the V gene TRBV19; D uncertain. Per germline, CDR1 LNHDA and CDR2 SQIVND (reference sequence). The CDR3 length is 16 residues. Trimming took off 3 bases at V and 0 bases at J, with 9 bases between the two ends. The CDR3 sequence is CASSINWSSYNSPLHF. The CDR3 DNA follows: TGTGCCAGTAGTATTAATTGGAGCTCCTATAATTCACCCCTCCACTTT.

This chain uses TRBV11-2 with TRBJ2-1; 7 bases map to TRBD2. V was pared by 1 base and J by 6 bases, with 9 bases of the junction left unmatched. The CDR3 length is 16 residues. Germline V lookup: CDR1 SGHAT, CDR2 FQNNGV. CDR3 in amino acids: CASSLGPAGIGNEQFF. The CDR3, as DNA: TGTGCCAGCAGCTTAGGGCCAGCGGGGATAGGCAATGAGCAGTTCTTC. Looking up the rest from reference TRBV11-2 and TRBJ2-1 gives the full variable domain: EAGVAQSPRYKIIEKRQSVAFWCNPISGHATLYWYQQILGQGPKLLIQFQNNGVVDDSQLPKDRFSAERLKGVDSTLKIQPAKLEDSAVYLCASSLGPAGIGNEQFFGPGTRLTVL.

The rearrangement joins TRBV6-5 to TRBJ1-1, with TRBD1 identical over 9 bases. The CDR3 totals 16 residues. Germline CDR1 is MNHEY and CDR2 is SVGAGI. Trimming took 0 bases from V and 7 from J; bases not matched to a gene: 9. The CDR3 region has the DNA TGTGCCAGCAGTTACTCCTTTAACAGGGGGCATGGTGAAGCTTTCTTT. Translated: CASSYSFNRGHGEAFF.